This TCR beta chain emerged from a study of beta chain features in type 1 diabetes. Study-level points and caveats: HLA effects on TCRB rearrangement stayed unresolved here. A moderate, significant TCRB CDR3 shortening appeared in type 1 diabetes across four CD4+ subsets.

On this clone itself: Its antigen is not known.

There was one heparinised blood draw per donor, averaging roughly 0.12 L. cDNA synthesis used the whole RNA isolate, giving expressed TCRB sequences. Sequenced by immunoSEQ multiplex PCR; TCRdb stores in-frame clones only, minus some. Counted here are 200,000 to 300,000 clones, about 30% occurring once; the ten biggest clones make up under 5%. Sequenced input: central memory CD4+ T cells from blood. The TCR originated in a man aged 25-40 years in good health.

CDR3 coding DNA: TGCGCCAGCAGCACCAGGACACCTTACGAGCAGTACTTC. Translated: CASSTRTPYEQYF. The chain uses TRBV5-1 and TRBJ2-7, with a possible D match to TRBD1 (5 bases). The CDR3 covers 13 residues. The V end was cut by 4 bases, the J end by 4 bases, with 12 bases between. Germline loops: CDR1 SGHRS, CDR2 YFSETQ.